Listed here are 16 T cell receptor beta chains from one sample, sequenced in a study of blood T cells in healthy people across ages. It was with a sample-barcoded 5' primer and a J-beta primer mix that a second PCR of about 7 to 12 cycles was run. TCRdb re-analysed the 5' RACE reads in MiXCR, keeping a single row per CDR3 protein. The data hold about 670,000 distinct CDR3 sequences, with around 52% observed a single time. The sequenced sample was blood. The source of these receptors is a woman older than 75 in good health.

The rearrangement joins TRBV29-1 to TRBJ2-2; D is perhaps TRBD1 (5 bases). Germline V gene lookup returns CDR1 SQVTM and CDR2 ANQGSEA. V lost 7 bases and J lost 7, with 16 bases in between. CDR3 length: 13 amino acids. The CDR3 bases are TGCAGCGGCAGACAGACGGTAGGCGGGGAGCTGTTTTTT. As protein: CSGRQTVGGELFF.

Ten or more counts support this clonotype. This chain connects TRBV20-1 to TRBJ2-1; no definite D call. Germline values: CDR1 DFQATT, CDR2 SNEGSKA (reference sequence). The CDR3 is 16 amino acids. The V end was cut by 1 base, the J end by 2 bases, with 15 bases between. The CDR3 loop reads CSARGLRGATYNEQFF. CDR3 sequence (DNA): TGCAGTGCTAGAGGTCTTCGCGGAGCAACCTACAATGAGCAGTTCTTC.

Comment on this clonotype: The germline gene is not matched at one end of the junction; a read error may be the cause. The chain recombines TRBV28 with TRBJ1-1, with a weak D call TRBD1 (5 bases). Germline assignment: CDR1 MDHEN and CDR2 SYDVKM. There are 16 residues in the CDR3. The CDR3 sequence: CASSPRTNRGNAEAFF. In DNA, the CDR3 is TGTGCCAGCAGTCCAAGGACAAATCGAGGGAACGCTGAAGCTTTCTTT.

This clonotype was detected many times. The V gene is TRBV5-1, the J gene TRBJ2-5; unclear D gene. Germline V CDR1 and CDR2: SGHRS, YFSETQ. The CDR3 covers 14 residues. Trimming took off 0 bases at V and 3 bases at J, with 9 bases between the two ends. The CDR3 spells CASSLVVEKETQYF. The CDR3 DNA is TGCGCCAGCAGCTTGGTTGTGGAAAAAGAGACCCAGTACTTC. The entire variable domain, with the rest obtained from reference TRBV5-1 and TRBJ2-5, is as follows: KAGVTQTPRYLIKTRGQQVTLSCSPISGHRSVSWYQQTPGQGLQFLFEYFSETQRNKGNFPGRFSGRQFSNSRSEMNVSTLELGDSALYLCASSLVVEKETQYFGPGTRLLVL.

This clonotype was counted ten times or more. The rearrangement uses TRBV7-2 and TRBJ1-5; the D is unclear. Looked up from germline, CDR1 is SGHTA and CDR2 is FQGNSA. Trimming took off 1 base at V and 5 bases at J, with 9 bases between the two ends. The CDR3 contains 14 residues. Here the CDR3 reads CASSLERSYQPQHF. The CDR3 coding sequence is TGTGCCAGCAGCTTAGAAAGGAGTTATCAGCCCCAGCATTTT.

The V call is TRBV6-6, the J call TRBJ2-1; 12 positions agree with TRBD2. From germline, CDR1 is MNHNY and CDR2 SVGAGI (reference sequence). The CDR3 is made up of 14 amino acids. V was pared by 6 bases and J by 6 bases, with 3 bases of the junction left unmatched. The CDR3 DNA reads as TGTGCCAGCAGGCTAGCGGGAGGGCCCAATGAGCAGTTCTTC. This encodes CASRLAGGPNEQFF.

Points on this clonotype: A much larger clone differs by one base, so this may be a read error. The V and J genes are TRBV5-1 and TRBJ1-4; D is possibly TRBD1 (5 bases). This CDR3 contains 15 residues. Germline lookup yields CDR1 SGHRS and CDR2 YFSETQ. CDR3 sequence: CAGSWDGPTNEKLFF. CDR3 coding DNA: TGCGCCGGCAGCTGGGACGGACCAACTAATGAAAAACTGTTTTTT.

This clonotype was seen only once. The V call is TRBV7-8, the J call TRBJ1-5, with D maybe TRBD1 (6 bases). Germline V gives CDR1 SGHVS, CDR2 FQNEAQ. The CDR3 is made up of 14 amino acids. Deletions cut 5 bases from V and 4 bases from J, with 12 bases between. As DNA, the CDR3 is TGTGCCAGCAGCCACAGGGAGGGTAATCAGCCCCAGCATTTT. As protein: CASSHREGNQPQHF.

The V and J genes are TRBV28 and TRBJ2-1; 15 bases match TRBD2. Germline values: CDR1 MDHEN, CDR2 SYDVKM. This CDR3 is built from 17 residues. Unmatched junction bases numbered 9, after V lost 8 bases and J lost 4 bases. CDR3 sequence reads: CASFGLAGGLRYNEQFF. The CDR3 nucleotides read TGTGCCAGCTTCGGACTAGCGGGAGGGCTGCGGTACAATGAGCAGTTCTTC. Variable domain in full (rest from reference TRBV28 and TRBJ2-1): DVKVTQSSRYLVKRTGEKVFLECVQDMDHENMFWYRQDPGLGLRLIYFSYDVKMKEKGDIPEGYSVSREKKERFSLILESASTNQTSMYLCASFGLAGGLRYNEQFFGPGTRLTVL.

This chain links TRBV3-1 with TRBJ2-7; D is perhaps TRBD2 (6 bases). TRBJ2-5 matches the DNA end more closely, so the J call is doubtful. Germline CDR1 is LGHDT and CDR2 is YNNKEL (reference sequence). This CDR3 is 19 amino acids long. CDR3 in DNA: TGTGCCAGCAGCCAAAGGCTTGTAAATGATGTAGGAGGGCAAGAGACCCAGTACTTC. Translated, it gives CASSQRLVNDVGGQETQYF.

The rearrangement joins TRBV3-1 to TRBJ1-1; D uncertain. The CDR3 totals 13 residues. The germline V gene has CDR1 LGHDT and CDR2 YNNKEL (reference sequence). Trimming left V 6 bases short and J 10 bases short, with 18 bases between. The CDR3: CASSDPPEPGAFF. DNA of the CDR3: TGTGCCAGCAGTGACCCCCCGGAGCCCGGAGCTTTCTTT.

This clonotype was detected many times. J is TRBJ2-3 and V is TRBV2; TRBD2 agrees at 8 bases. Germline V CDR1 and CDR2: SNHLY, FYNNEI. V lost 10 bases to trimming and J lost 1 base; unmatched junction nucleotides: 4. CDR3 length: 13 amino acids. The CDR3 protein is CATQAGGTDTQYF. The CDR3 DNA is TGTGCCACCCAAGCGGGGGGCACAGATACGCAGTATTTT.

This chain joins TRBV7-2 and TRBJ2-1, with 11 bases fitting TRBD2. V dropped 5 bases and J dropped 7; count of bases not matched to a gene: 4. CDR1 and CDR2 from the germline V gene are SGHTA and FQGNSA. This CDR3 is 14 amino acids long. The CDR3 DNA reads TGTGCCAGCAGCAGCCGACTAGCGGGGAATGAGCAGTTCTTC. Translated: CASSSRLAGNEQFF. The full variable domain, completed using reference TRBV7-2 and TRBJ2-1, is GAGVSQSPSNKVTEKGKDVELRCDPISGHTALYWYRQSLGQGLEFLIYFQGNSAPDKSGLPSDRFSAERTGGSVSTLTIQRTQQEDSAVYLCASSSRLAGNEQFFGPGTRLTVL.

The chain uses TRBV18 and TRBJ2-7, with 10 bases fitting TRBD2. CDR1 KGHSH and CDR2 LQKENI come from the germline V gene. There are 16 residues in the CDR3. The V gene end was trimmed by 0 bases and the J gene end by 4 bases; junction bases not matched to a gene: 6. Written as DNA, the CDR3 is TGTGCCAGCTCACCACCGAAGCGGGAGGGCCAGTACGAGCAGTACTTC. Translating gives CASSPPKREGQYEQYF. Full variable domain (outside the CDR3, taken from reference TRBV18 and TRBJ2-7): NAGVMQNPRHLVRRRGQEARLRCSPMKGHSHVYWYRQLPEEGLKFMVYLQKENIIDESGMPKERFSAEFPKEGPSILRIQQVVRGDSAAYFCASSPPKREGQYEQYFGPGTRLTVT.

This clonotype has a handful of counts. CDR3 residues: CSAWTGLRMETQYF. CDR3 DNA sequence: TGCAGTGCCTGGACAGGGCTCAGGATGGAGACCCAGTACTTC. J is TRBJ2-5 and V is TRBV20-1; 8 bases line up with TRBD1. J was trimmed by 5 bases and V by 6 bases; bases with no gene match: 11. The CDR3 runs to 14 residues. Germline-derived CDR1 and CDR2 are DFQATT and SNEGSKA (reference sequence).

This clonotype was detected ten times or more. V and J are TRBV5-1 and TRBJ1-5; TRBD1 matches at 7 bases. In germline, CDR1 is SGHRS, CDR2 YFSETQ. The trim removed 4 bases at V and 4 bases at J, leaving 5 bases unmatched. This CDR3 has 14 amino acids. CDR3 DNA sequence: TGCGCCAGCAGCAGAGGGACAGCTAATCAGCCCCAGCATTTT. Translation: CASSRGTANQPQHF.